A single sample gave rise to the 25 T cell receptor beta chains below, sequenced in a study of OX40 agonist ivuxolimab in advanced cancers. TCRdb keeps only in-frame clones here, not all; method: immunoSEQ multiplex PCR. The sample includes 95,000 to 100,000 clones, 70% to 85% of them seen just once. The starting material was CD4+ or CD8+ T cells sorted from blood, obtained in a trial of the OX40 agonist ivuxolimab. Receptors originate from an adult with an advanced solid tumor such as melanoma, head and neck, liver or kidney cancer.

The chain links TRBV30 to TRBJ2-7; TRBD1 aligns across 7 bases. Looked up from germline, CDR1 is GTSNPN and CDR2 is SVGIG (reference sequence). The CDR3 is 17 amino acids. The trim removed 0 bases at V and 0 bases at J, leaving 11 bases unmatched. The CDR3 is CAWSVPFWGTVSYEQYF. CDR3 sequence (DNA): TGTGCCTGGAGTGTACCGTTCTGGGGGACAGTCTCCTACGAGCAGTACTTC.

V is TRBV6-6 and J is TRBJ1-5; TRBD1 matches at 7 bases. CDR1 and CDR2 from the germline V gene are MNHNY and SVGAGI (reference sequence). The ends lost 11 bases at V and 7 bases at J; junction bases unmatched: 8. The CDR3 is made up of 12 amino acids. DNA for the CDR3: TGTGCCGGTGGGGACAGCCAACAGCCCCAGCATTTT. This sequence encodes CAGGDSQQPQHF.

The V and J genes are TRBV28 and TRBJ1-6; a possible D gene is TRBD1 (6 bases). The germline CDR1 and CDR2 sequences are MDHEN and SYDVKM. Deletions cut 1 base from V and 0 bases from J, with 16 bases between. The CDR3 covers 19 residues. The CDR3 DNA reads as TGTGCCAGCAGTTTATCCCCGGGACACCCGAGCTCCTATAATTCACCCCTCCACTTT. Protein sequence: CASSLSPGHPSSYNSPLHF.

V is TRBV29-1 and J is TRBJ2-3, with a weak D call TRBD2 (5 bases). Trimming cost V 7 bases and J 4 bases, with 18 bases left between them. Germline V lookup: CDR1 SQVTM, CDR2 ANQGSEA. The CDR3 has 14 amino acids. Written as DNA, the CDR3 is TGCAGCGCCGGAAGGAGGACCACAGCAGATACGCAGTATTTT. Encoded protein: CSAGRRTTADTQYF.

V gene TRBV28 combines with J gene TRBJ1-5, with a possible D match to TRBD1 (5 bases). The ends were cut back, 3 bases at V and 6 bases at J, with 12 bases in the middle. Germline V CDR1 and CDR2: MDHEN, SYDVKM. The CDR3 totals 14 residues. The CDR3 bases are TGTGCCAGCAGTTTGTTGAGGGGTAGTCAGCCCCAGCATTTT. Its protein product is CASSLLRGSQPQHF. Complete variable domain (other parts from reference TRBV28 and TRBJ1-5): DVKVTQSSRYLVKRTGEKVFLECVQDMDHENMFWYRQDPGLGLRLIYFSYDVKMKEKGDIPEGYSVSREKKERFSLILESASTNQTSMYLCASSLLRGSQPQHFGDGTRLSIL.

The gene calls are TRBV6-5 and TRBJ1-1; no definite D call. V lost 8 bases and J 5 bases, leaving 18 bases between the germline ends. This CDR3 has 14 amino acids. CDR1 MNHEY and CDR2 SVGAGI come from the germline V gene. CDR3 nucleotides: TGTGCCAGCTGCTCGCGGTCGAATAAGACTGAAGCTTTCTTT. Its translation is CASCSRSNKTEAFF.

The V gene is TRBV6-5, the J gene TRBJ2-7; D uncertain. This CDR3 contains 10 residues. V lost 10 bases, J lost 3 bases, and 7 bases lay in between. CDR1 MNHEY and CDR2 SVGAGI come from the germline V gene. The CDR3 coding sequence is TGTGCCACCGGAAGCTACGAGCAGTACTTC. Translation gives CATGSYEQYF.

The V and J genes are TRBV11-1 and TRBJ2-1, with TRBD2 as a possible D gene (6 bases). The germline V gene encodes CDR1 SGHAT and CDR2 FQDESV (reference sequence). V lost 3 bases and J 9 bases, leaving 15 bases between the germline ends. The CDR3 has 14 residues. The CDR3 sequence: CASSLTSEIGEQFF. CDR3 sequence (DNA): TGTGCCAGCAGCTTGACTAGTGAGATAGGTGAGCAGTTCTTC.

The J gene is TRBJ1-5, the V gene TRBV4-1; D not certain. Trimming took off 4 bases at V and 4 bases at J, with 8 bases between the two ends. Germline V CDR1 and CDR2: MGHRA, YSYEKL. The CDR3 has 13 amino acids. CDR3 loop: CASSLGVNQPQHF. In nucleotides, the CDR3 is TGCGCCAGCAGCCTCGGAGTAAATCAGCCCCAGCATTTT.

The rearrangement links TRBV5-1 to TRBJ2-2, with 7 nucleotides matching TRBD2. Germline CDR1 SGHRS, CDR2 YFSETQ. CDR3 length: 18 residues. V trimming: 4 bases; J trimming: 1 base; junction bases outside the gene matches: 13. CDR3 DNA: TGCGCCAGCAGCAGGGCTAGCGGCCTATTGAGGAACACCGGGGAGCTGTTTTTT. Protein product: CASSRASGLLRNTGELFF.

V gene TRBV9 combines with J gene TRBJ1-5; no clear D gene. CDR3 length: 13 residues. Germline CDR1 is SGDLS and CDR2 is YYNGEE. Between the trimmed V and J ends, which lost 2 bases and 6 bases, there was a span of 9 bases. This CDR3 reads CASSVGPSQPQHF. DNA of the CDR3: TGTGCCAGCAGCGTTGGACCCAGTCAGCCCCAGCATTTT.

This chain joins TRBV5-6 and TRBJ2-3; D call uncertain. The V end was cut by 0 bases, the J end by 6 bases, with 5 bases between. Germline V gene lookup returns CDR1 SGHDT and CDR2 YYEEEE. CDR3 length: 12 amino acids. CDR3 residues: CASSLEPDTQYF. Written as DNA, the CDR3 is TGTGCCAGCAGCTTGGAACCGGATACGCAGTATTTT.

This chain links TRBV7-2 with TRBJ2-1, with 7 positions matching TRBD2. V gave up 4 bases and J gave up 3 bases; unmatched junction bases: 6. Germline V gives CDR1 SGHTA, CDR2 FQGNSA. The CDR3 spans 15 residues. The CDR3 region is CASSSRREIYNEQFF. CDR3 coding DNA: TGTGCCAGCAGCTCGCGGCGGGAGATCTACAATGAGCAGTTCTTC.

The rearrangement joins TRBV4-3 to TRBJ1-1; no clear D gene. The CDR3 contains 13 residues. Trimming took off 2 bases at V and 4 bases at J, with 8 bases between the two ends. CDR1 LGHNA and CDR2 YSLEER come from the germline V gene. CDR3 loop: CASSQKSGTEAFF. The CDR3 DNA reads TGCGCCAGCAGCCAAAAGTCGGGCACTGAAGCTTTCTTT.

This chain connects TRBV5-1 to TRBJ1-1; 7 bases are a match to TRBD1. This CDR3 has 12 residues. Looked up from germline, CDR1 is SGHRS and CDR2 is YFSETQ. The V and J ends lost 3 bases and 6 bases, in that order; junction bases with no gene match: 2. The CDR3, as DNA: TGCGCCAGCAGCTATCAGGGGGCTGAAGCTTTCTTT. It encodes CASSYQGAEAFF.

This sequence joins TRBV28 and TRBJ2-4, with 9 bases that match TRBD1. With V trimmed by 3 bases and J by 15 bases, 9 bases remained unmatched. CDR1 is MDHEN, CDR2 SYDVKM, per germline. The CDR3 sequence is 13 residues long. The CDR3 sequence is CASSFSGQGRGYF. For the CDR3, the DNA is TGTGCCAGCAGTTTCTCGGGACAGGGAAGGGGGTACTTC.

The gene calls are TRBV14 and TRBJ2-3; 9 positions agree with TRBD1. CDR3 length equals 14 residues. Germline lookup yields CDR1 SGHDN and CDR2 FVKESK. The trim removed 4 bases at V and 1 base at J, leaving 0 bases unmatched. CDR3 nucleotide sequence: TGTGCCAGCAGCCGGACAGGGGGCACAGATACGCAGTATTTT. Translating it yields CASSRTGGTDTQYF.

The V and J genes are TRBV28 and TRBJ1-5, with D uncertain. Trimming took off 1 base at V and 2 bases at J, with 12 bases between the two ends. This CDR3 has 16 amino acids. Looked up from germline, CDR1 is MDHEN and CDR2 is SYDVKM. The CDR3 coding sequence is TGTGCCAGCAGTTTATTGACATTAGGTGGCAATCAGCCCCAGCATTTT. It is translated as CASSLLTLGGNQPQHF.

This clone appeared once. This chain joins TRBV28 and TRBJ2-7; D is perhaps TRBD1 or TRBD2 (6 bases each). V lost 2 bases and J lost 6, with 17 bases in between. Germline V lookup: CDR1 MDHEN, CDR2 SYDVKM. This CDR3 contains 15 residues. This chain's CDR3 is CASSLRVGGGGEQYF. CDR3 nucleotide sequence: TGTGCCAGCAGTTTACGGGTAGGGGGAGGAGGCGAGCAGTACTTC.

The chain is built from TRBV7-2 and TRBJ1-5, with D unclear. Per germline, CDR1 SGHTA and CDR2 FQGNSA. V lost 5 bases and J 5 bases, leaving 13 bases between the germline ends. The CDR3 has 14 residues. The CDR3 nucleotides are TGTGCCAGCAGCCCTGAGTCAAGGGATCAGCCCCAGCATTTT. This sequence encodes CASSPESRDQPQHF.

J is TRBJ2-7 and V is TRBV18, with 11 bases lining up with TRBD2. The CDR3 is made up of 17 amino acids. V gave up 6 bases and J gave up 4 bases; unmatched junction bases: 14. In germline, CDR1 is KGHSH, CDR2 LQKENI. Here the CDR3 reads CASSPVLAGGQSYEQYF. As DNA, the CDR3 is TGTGCCAGCTCCCCGGTGCTAGCGGGGGGCCAATCTTACGAGCAGTACTTC.

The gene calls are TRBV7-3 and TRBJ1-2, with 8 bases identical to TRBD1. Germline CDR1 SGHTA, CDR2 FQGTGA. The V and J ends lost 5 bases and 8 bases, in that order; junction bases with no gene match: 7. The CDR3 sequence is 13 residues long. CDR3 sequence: CASSPTGGDGYTF. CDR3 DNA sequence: TGTGCCAGCAGCCCTACAGGGGGGGACGGCTACACCTTC.

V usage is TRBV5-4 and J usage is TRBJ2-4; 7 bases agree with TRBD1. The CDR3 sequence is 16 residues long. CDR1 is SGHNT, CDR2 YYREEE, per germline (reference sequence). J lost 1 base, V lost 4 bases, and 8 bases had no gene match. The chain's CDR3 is CASSATGLRAKNIQYF. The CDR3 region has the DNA TGTGCCAGCAGCGCGACAGGGTTGAGGGCCAAAAACATTCAGTACTTC.

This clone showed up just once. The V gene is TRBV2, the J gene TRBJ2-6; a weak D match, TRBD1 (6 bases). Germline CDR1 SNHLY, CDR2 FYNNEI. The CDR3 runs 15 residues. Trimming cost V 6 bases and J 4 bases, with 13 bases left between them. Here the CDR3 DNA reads TGTGCCAGCAGCTCCGGACAGATAGGGGCCAACGTCCTGACTTTC. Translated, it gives CASSSGQIGANVLTF. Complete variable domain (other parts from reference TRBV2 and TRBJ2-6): EPEVTQTPSHQVTQMGQEVILRCVPISNHLYFYWYRQILGQKVEFLVSFYNNEISEKSEIFDDQFSVERPDGSNFTLKIRSTKLEDSAMYFCASSSGQIGANVLTFGAGSRLTVL.

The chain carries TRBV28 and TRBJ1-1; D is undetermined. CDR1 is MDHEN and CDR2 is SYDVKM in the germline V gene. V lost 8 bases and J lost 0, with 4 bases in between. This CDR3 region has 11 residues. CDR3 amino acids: CASGVNTEAFF. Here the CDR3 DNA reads TGTGCCAGCGGAGTGAACACTGAAGCTTTCTTT.